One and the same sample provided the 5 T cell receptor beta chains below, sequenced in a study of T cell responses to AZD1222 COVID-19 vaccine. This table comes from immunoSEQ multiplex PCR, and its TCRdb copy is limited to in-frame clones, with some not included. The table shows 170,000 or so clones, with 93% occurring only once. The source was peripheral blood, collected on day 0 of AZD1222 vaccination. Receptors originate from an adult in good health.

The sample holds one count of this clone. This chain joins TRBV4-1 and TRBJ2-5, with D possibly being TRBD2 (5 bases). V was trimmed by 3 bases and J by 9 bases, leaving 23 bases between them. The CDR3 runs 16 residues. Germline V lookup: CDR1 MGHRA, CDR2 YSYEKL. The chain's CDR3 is CASSHSSVRGPTAQYF. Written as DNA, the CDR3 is TGCGCCAGCAGCCACTCCTCGGTCCGGGGTCCGACGGCCCAGTACTTC.

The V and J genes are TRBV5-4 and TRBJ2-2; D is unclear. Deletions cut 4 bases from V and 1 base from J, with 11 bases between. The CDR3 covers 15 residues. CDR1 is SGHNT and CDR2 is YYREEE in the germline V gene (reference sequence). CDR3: CASSVGSGNTGELFF. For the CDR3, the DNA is TGTGCCAGCAGCGTGGGTAGTGGGAACACCGGGGAGCTGTTTTTT.

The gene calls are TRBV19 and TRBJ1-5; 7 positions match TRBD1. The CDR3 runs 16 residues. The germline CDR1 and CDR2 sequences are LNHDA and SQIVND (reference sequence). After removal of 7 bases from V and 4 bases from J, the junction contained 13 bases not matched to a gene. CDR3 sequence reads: CASIGSDRERNQPQHF. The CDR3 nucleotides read TGTGCCAGTATAGGGTCCGACAGGGAGAGAAATCAGCCCCAGCATTTT.

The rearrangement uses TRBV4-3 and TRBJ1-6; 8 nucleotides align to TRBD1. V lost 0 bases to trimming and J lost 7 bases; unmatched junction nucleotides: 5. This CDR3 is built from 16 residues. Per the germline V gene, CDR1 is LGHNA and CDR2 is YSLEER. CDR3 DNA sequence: TGCGCCAGCAGCCAAGAAGATCGGACAGGGAATTCACCCCTCCACTTT. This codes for CASSQEDRTGNSPLHF.

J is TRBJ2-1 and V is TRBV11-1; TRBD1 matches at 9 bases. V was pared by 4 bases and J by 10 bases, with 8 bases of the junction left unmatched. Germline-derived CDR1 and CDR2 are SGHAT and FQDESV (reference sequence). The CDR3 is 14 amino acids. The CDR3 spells CASSSRTGESEQFF. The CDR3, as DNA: TGTGCCAGCAGCTCCCGGACAGGGGAGAGCGAGCAGTTCTTC.